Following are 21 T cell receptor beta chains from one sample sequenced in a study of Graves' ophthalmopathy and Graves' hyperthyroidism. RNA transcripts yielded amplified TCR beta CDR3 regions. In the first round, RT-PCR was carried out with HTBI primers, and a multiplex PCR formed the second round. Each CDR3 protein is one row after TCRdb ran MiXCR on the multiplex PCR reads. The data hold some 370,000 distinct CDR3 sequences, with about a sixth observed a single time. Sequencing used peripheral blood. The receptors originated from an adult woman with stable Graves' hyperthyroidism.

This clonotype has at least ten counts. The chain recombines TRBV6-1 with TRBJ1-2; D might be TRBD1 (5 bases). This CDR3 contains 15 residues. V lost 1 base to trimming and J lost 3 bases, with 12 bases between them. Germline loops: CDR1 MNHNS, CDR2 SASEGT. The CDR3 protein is CASSEEGAPDYGYTF. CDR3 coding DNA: TGTGCCAGCAGTGAAGAAGGGGCGCCGGACTATGGCTACACCTTC.

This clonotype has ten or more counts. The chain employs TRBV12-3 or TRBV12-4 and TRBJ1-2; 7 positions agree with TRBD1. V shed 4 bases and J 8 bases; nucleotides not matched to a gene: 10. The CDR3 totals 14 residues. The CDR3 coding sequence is TGTGCCAGCAGTTCCTCACCGACAGGGACCGGCTACACCTTC. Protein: CASSSSPTGTGYTF.

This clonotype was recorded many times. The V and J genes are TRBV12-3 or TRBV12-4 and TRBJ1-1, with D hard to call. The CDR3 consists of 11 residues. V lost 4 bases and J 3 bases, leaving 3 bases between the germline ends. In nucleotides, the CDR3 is TGTGCCAGCAGTTGGCACACTGAAGCTTTCTTT. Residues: CASSWHTEAFF.

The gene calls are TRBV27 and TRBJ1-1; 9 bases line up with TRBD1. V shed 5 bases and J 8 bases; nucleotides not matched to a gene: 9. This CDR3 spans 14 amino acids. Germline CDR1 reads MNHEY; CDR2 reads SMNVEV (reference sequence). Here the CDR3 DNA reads TGTGCCAGCAGTACGACAGGGGGAGCAATAGAAGCTTTCTTT. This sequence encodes CASSTTGGAIEAFF.

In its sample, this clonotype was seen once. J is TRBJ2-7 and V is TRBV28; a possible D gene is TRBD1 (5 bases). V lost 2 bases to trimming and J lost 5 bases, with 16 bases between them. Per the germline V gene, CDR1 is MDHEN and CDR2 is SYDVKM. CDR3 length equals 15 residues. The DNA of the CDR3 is TGTGCCAGCAGTTTAGGGTCGTATAGGGGCGACGAGCAGTACTTC. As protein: CASSLGSYRGDEQYF.

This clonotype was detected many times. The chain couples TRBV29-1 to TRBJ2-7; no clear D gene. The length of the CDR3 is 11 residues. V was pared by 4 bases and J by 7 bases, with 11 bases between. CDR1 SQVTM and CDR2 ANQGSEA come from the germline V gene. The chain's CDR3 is CSVGRFEEQYF. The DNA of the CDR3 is TGCAGCGTTGGCAGGTTTGAGGAGCAGTACTTC.

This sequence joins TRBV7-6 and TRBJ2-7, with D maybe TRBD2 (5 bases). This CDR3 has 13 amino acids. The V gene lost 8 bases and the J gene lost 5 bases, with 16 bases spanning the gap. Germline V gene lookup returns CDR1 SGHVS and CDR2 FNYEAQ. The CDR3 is CASGSRARDEQYF. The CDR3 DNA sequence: TGTGCCAGCGGCTCAAGGGCGAGGGACGAGCAGTACTTC.

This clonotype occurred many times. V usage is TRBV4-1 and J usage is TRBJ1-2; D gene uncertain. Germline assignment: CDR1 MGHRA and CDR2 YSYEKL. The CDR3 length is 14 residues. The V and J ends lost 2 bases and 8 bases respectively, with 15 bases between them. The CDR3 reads CASSQPSAGSGYTF. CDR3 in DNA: TGCGCCAGCAGCCAACCATCCGCAGGATCCGGCTACACCTTC.

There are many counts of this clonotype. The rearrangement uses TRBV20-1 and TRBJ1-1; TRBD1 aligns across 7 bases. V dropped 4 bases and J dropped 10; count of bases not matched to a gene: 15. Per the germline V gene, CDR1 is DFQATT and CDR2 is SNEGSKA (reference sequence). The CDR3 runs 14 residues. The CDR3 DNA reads TGCAGTGCTACTGAAGAACCCACGACAGGGACAGCTTTCTTT. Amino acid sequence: CSATEEPTTGTAFF.

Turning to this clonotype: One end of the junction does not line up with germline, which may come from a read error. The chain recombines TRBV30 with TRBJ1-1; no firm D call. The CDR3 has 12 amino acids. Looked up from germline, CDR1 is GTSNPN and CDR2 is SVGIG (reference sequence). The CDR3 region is CAWTETDTEACF. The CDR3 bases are TGTGCCTGGACGGAGACCGATACTGAAGCTTGCTTT.

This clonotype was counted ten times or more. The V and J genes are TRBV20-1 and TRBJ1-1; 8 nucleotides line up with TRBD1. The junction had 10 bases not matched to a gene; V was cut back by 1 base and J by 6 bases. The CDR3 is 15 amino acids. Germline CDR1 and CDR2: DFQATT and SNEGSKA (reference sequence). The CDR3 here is CSARAGGGADAEAFF. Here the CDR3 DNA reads TGCAGTGCTAGAGCAGGGGGCGGTGCGGATGCTGAAGCTTTCTTT.

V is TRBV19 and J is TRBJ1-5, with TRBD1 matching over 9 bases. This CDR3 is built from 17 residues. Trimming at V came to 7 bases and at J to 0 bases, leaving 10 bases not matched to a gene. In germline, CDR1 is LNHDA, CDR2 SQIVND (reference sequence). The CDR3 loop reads CASTPRTGVDSNQPQHF. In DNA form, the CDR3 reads TGTGCCAGTACCCCCCGGACAGGGGTCGATAGCAATCAGCCCCAGCATTTT.

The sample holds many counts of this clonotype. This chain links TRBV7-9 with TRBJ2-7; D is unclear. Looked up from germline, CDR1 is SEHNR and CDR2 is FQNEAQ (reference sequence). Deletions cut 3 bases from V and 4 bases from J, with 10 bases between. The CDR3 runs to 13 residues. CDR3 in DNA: TGTGCCAGCAGCTTTTCTTCTTTATACGAGCAGTACTTC. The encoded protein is CASSFSSLYEQYF.

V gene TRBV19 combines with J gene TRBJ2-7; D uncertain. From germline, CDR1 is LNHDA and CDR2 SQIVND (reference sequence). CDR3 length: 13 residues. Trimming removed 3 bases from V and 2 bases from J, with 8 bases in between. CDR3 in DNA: TGTGCCAGTAGTATGCGTGGCCCCTACGAGCAGTACTTC. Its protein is CASSMRGPYEQYF.

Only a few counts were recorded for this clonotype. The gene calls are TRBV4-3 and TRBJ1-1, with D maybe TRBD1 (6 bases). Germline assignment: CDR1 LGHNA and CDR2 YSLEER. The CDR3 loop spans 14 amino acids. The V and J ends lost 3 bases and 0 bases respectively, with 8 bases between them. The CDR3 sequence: CASSHRGLNTEAFF. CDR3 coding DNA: TGCGCCAGCAGCCACAGGGGCCTGAACACTGAAGCTTTCTTT.

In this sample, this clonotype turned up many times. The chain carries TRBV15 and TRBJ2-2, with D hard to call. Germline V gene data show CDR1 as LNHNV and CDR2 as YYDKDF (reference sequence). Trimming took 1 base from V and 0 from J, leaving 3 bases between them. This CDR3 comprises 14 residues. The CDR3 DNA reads TGTGCCACCAGCAGAGTAACGAACACCGGGGAGCTGTTTTTT. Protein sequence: CATSRVTNTGELFF.

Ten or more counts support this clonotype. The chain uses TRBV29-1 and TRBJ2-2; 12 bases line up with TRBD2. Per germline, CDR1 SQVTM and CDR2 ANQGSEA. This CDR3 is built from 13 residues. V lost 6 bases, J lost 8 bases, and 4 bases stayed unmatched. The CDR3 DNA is TGCAGCGTCGGACTAGCGGGACTTGGGGAGCTGTTTTTT. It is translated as CSVGLAGLGELFF.

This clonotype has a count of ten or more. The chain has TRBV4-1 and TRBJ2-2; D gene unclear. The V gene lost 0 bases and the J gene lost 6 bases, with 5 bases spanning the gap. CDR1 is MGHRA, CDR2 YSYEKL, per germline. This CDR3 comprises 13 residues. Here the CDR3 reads CASSQDSAGELFF. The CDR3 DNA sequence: TGCGCCAGCAGCCAAGATTCCGCCGGGGAGCTGTTTTTT.

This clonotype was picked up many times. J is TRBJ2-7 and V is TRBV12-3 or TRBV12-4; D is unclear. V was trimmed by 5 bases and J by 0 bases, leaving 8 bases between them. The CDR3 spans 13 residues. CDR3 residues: CASSTRDSYEQYF. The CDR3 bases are TGTGCCAGCAGTACCCGCGACTCCTACGAGCAGTACTTC.

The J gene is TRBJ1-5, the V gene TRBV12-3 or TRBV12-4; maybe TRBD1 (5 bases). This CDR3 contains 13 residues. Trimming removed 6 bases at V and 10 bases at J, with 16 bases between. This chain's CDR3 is CASREISGSPQHF. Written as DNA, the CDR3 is TGTGCCAGCAGAGAAATATCAGGGTCACCCCAGCATTTT.

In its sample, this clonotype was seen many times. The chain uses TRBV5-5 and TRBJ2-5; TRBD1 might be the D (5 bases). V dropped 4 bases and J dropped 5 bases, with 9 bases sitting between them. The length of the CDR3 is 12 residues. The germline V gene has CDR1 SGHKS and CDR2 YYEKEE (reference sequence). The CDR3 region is CASSTNRETQYF. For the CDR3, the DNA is TGTGCCAGCAGCACCAACAGGGAGACCCAGTACTTC.